This TCR beta chain emerged from a study of T cells in Graves' hyperthyroidism and ophthalmopathy. Regions amplified from RNA transcripts were the TCR beta CDR3 regions. Using the HTBI primer set, a first-round RT-PCR was run on the TCR CDR3. From the multiplex PCR reads, TCRdb called clonotypes with MiXCR, one entry per CDR3 protein. The sample consists of around 350,000 distinct CDR3 sequences, about 18% of them appearing once. The sequenced sample consisted of blood. The TCR was taken from a woman aged 18-29 years with Graves' hyperthyroidism.

The CDR3 DNA is TGCAGTGCTAGAGATACGGGACAGGGGGCGAACGAGCAGTACTTC. Its translation is CSARDTGQGANEQYF. This rearrangement joins TRBV20-1 to TRBJ2-7, with 12 nucleotides matching TRBD1. The V gene end was trimmed by 0 bases and the J gene end by 5 bases; junction bases not matched to a gene: 5. Germline V gene sequence: CDR1 DFQATT, CDR2 SNEGSKA (reference sequence). This CDR3 comprises 15 residues.